These T cell receptor beta chains were read from a single sample in a study of shared clonotypes between healthy human individuals. The protocol was immunoSEQ multiplex PCR, while the TCRdb copy is restricted to in-frame clones and leaves out a portion. This table holds about 1.1 million clones, approximately 80% found once. Sequenced sample: memory CD4+ T cells from PBMCs. These receptors were obtained from a man younger than 35 in good health. Some clones in this sample may be carry-over from other donors' samples. Each CDR3 is given with its conserved first and last residue. A D gene is named only where the DNA matches it firmly. A clone size is listed for some rows: how often the clone was seen (once, few, many), or a class if it is expanded.

j_call	v_call	d_call	clone_size	cdr3_nt	cdr3_aa
TRBJ2-2	TRBV9	-	-	TGTGCCAGCAGAGTTGGCCCGGGGAACACCGGGGAGCTGTTTTTT	CASRVGPGNTGELFF
TRBJ2-7	TRBV6-1	-	-	TGTGCCAGCACCCAGGGTTACGAGCAGTACTTC	CASTQGYEQYF
TRBJ2-1	TRBV10-1	-	-	TGCGCCAGCCCGGAGCAGTTCTTC	CASPEQFF
TRBJ2-3	TRBV25-1	TRBD1	-	TGTGCCAGCAGTGAATCCCACCGACAGGGAAGCTTATCAGATACGCAGTATTTT	CASSESHRQGSLSDTQYF
TRBJ1-3	TRBV28	-	-	TGTGCCAGCAGTTTATATTCAGGGATCGGTTCTGGAAACACCATATATTTT	CASSLYSGIGSGNTIYF
TRBJ2-7	TRBV6-5	-	-	TGTGCCAGCACTCGACCCGGGGGTAACTACGAGCAGTACTTC	CASTRPGGNYEQYF
TRBJ2-7	TRBV7-6	-	-	TGTGCCAGCAGCTTAGATGGGGGCGCTACCTACGTGGAGCAGTACTTC	CASSLDGGATYVEQYF
TRBJ2-3	TRBV7-9	-	few	TGTGCCAGCAGCAAAAGTCGGGGAGGGGGAGATACGCAGTATTTT	CASSKSRGGGDTQYF
TRBJ1-2	TRBV28	-	-	TGTGCCAGCAGTTCGCCTGTGTGGGGCGGCTACACCTTC	CASSSPVWGGYTF
TRBJ2-7	TRBV18	-	-	TGTGCCAGCTCGGAGGCAGGGGGGAGCCCCTACGAGCAGTACTTC	CASSEAGGSPYEQYF
TRBJ2-7	TRBV28	TRBD1	-	TGTGCCAGCAGCTGGACTCGGACAGGGGGCGCCCAAAGGTCCGAGCAGTACTTC	CASSWTRTGGAQRSEQYF
TRBJ2-2	TRBV4-2	TRBD2	-	TGTGCCAGCAGCTCGACTAGCGGGATCAATTCTGGGGAGCTGTTTTTT	CASSSTSGINSGELFF
TRBJ1-2	TRBV28	-	-	TGTGCCAGCGAAAACTATGGCTACACCTTC	CASENYGYTF
TRBJ1-3	TRBV28	-	once	TGTGCCAGCAGTTTACTTGGAAACACCATATATTTT	CASSLLGNTIYF
TRBJ2-7	TRBV7-9	-	-	TGTGCCAGCAGCTTGTTCGGGTACGAGCAGTACTTC	CASSLFGYEQYF
TRBJ2-1	TRBV18	-	-	TGTGCCAGCTCACCGTTCGGACAGAACAATGAGCAGTTCTTC	CASSPFGQNNEQFF
TRBJ1-2	TRBV19	-	-	TGTGCCAGTAGTCCGAAACCCCAGTTAGGGTCCCATGGCTACACCTTC	CASSPKPQLGSHGYTF
TRBJ2-5	TRBV28	-	-	TGTGCCAGCAGTGCCCCGAGGGGCTTCATACAAGAGACCCAGTACTTC	CASSAPRGFIQETQYF
TRBJ1-5	TRBV5-1	-	-	TGCGCCAGCAGCTTGGGGGTCCGGACAAGTGATCAGCCCCAGCATTTT	CASSLGVRTSDQPQHF
TRBJ2-6	TRBV28	-	-	TGTGCCAGCAGTTCCGGGACGGGGACCTCTGGGGCCAACGTCCTGACTTTC	CASSSGTGTSGANVLTF
TRBJ2-5	TRBV5-4	-	-	TGTGCCAGCAGCCCTAGCGAAGGGACCCAGTACTTC	CASSPSEGTQYF
TRBJ2-5	TRBV5-8	-	-	TGTGCCAGCAGCTTGGCCGGGCACGGGGAGACCCAGTACTTC	CASSLAGHGETQYF
TRBJ2-4	TRBV2	-	few	TGTGCCAGCAGCAAAACTAGGAATGGGAACATTCAGTACTTC	CASSKTRNGNIQYF
TRBJ2-3	TRBV5-6	-	-	TGTGCCGCGTCGTTAGGCACAGATACGCAGTATTTT	CAASLGTDTQYF
TRBJ1-3	TRBV5-4	-	-	TGTGCCAGCAGCTTGGAGGCTACCTCTGGAAACACCATATATTTT	CASSLEATSGNTIYF